These 2 T cell receptor beta chains came from one sample sequenced in a study of blood T cell repertoires in COVID-19. Clones were read by immunoSEQ multiplex PCR, and TCRdb kept only the in-frame ones, dropping some. The sample has about 300,000 clones, roughly 90% seen once. The material sequenced was PBMCs or T cells enriched from blood (not recorded which). The receptor source for this set is a woman aged 40 to 50 who had recovered from COVID-19.

The genes are TRBV19 and TRBJ1-2; 7 bases line up with TRBD1. J was trimmed by 3 bases and V by 3 bases; bases with no gene match: 4. Per germline, CDR1 LNHDA and CDR2 SQIVND (reference sequence). This CDR3 region has 14 residues. For the CDR3, the DNA is TGTGCCAGTAGTATGGGGGACAGATACTATGGCTACACCTTC. Residues: CASSMGDRYYGYTF. The full variable domain, rest sourced from reference TRBV19 and TRBJ1-2, is DGGITQSPKYLFRKEGQNVTLSCEQNLNHDAMYWYRQDPGQGLRLIYYSQIVNDFQKGDIAEGYSVSREKKESFPLTVTSAQKNPTAFYLCASSMGDRYYGYTFGSGTRLTVV.

The rearrangement uses TRBV5-8 and TRBJ1-1; 7 bases are a match to TRBD1. V shed 6 bases and J 6 bases; nucleotides not matched to a gene: 8. Germline V gene sequence: CDR1 SGHTS, CDR2 YDEGEE. CDR3 size: 13 residues. CDR3 sequence reads: CASTSTGRAEAFF. Here the CDR3 DNA reads TGTGCCAGCACGTCGACAGGGCGGGCTGAAGCTTTCTTT.